Listed below are T cell receptor beta chains from one sample, sequenced in a study of Ad26.COV2.S vaccination and SARS-CoV-2 variants. Profiled with immunoSEQ multiplex PCR; TCRdb holds only in-frame clones, not every one. There are over 110,000 clones in the sample; about nine tenths occur only once, and around 5.1% lies in the top ten. Sequenced material: peripheral blood, taken after recovery from COVID-19. The source of these receptors is a human donor who had recovered from COVID-19. Each CDR3 is given with its conserved first and last residue. The order of the fields is D gene, clone size, J gene, V gene, CDR3 protein, CDR3 DNA. A D gene is named only where the DNA matches it firmly. A row's size may be missing; if present it is once, few, many or a size class.

TRBD1 | - | TRBJ2-7 | TRBV28 | CASIPTVDRGVNEQYF | TGTGCCAGCATCCCTACCGTCGACAGGGGGGTGAACGAGCAGTACTTC
TRBD1 | - | TRBJ2-7 | TRBV6-5 | CASSPDRGREQYF | TGTGCCAGCAGCCCCGACAGGGGACGGGAGCAGTACTTC
TRBD2 | - | TRBJ2-5 | TRBV3-1/TRBV3-2 | CASSQYPGTSYQETQYF | TGTGCCAGCAGCCAATACCCGGGGACTAGTTACCAAGAGACCCAGTACTTC
- | - | TRBJ2-7 | TRBV6-2/TRBV6-3 | CASSDGNEQYF | TGTGCCAGCAGTGACGGAAACGAGCAGTACTTC
- | - | TRBJ2-1 | TRBV11-2 | CASSFTSWGAGEQFF | TGTGCCAGCAGCTTCACCTCCTGGGGGGCGGGTGAGCAGTTCTTC
- | - | TRBJ1-2 | TRBV19 | CATRPGGYGYTF | TGTGCCACCCGACCGGGCGGCTATGGCTACACCTTC
TRBD1 | - | TRBJ1-3 | TRBV6-5 | CASSPGTGTGNTIYF | TGTGCCAGCAGTCCCGGGACAGGGACTGGAAACACCATATATTTT
- | - | TRBJ1-5 | TRBV6-2/TRBV6-3 | CASSLGYSNQPQHF | TGTGCCAGCAGCCTCGGTTATAGCAATCAGCCCCAGCATTTT
- | once | TRBJ2-5 | TRBV15 | CATSREFRYQETQYF | TGTGCCACCAGCAGAGAATTTAGGTACCAAGAGACCCAGTACTTC
TRBD1 | - | TRBJ1-2 | TRBV6-5 | CASNDVRGYGYTF | TGTGCCAGCAACGATGTCAGGGGGTATGGCTACACCTTC
- | - | TRBJ1-1 | TRBV7-9 | CASSLMEQGAFF | TGTGCCAGCAGCTTAATGGAACAAGGAGCTTTCTTT
TRBD1 | - | TRBJ2-7 | TRBV5-1 | CASSFSPGTGPNRAQYF | TGCGCCAGCAGCTTTAGCCCGGGGACAGGCCCGAACCGGGCGCAGTACTTC
- | once | TRBJ1-1 | TRBV12-3/TRBV12-4 | CASRKGGGTEAFF | TGTGCCAGCAGAAAAGGGGGGGGCACTGAAGCTTTCTTT
- | - | TRBJ1-3 | TRBV4-3 | CASSQDLAISGNTIYF | TGCGCCAGCAGCCAAGATCTGGCGATCTCTGGAAACACCATATATTTT
- | - | TRBJ1-2 | TRBV28 | CASSLMTVYGYTF | TGTGCCAGCAGCTTAATGACAGTCTATGGCTACACCTTC